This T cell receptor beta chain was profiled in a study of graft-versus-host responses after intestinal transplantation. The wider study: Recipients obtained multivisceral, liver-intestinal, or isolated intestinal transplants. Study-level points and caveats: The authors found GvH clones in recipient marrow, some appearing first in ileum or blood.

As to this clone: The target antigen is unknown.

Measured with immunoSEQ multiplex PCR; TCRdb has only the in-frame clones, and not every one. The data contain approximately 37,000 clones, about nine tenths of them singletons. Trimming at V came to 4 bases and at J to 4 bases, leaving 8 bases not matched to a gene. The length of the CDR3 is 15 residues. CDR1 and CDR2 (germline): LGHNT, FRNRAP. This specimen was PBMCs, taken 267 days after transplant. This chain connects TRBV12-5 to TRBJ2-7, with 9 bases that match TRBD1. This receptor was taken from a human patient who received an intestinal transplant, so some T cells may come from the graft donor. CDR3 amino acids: CASGSGTGIGYEQYF. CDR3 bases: TGTGCTAGTGGTTCCGGGACAGGGATCGGATACGAGCAGTACTTC.